This entry lists 22 T cell receptor beta chains sequenced from one sample in a study of OX40 agonist ivuxolimab in advanced cancers. Clones were read by immunoSEQ multiplex PCR, and TCRdb kept only the in-frame ones, dropping some. The sample records around 70,000 clones, about 85% being singletons. The sample was CD4+ or CD8+ T cells sorted from blood, taken in a trial of the OX40 agonist ivuxolimab. The receptor source for this set is an adult with an advanced solid tumor such as melanoma, head and neck, liver or kidney cancer.

The chain recombines TRBV10-3 with TRBJ2-7; D remains ambiguous. The CDR3 spans 11 residues. Trimming pared 10 bases from V and 5 bases from J, leaving 12 bases between. CDR1 and CDR2 (germline): ENHRY, SYGVKD. CDR3 loop: CATGWNNEQYF. The CDR3 bases are TGTGCCACCGGGTGGAATAACGAGCAGTACTTC.

The rearrangement uses TRBV7-9 and TRBJ1-1, with TRBD1 as a possible D gene (5 bases). V shed 2 bases and J shed 3 bases, with 10 bases lying between them. Germline CDR1 is SEHNR and CDR2 is FQNEAQ (reference sequence). The CDR3 covers 14 residues. CDR3 in amino acids: CASSLRGGDTEAFF. Here the CDR3 DNA reads TGTGCCAGCAGCTTAAGGGGAGGGGACACTGAAGCTTTCTTT.

The V and J genes are TRBV2 and TRBJ2-7; 11 nucleotides align to TRBD2. The germline V gene has CDR1 SNHLY and CDR2 FYNNEI. The CDR3 has 15 residues. V lost 7 bases to trimming and J lost 7 bases; unmatched junction nucleotides: 12. The CDR3 spells CASTGLAGGRGEQYF. The CDR3 DNA reads as TGTGCCAGCACCGGGCTAGCGGGGGGCCGAGGGGAGCAGTACTTC. The complete variable domain, with remaining parts taken from reference TRBV2 and TRBJ2-7, reads EPEVTQTPSHQVTQMGQEVILRCVPISNHLYFYWYRQILGQKVEFLVSFYNNEISEKSEIFDDQFSVERPDGSNFTLKIRSTKLEDSAMYFCASTGLAGGRGEQYFGPGTRLTVT.

This chain joins TRBV11-2 and TRBJ2-7; 9 positions match TRBD2. Per germline, CDR1 SGHAT and CDR2 FQNNGV. CDR3 length: 17 amino acids. Trimming at V came to 4 bases and at J to 1 base, leaving 11 bases not matched to a gene. The CDR3 loop is CASSSRGGGRASYEQYF. The DNA of the CDR3 is TGTGCCAGCAGCTCCCGAGGCGGCGGGAGGGCATCCTACGAGCAGTACTTC.

The chain couples TRBV7-9 to TRBJ1-4; unclear D gene. In germline, CDR1 is SEHNR, CDR2 FQNEAQ (reference sequence). This CDR3 comprises 13 residues. The V end lost 5 bases, the J end lost 8 bases, and 12 bases lay between the germline ends. This CDR3 reads CASSVAGSEKLFF. DNA for the CDR3: TGTGCCAGCAGCGTGGCAGGATCGGAAAAACTGTTTTTT.

V gene TRBV30 combines with J gene TRBJ1-6; D ambiguous. Trimming took off 4 bases at V and 1 base at J, with 11 bases between the two ends. This CDR3 is 15 amino acids long. The germline V gene has CDR1 GTSNPN and CDR2 SVGIG (reference sequence). The CDR3 sequence is CAWKAGGSYNSPLHF. CDR3 in DNA: TGTGCCTGGAAGGCAGGAGGGTCCTATAATTCACCCCTCCACTTT. The full variable domain, with the rest looked up from reference TRBV30 and TRBJ1-6, is SQTIHQWPATLVQPVGSPLSLECTVEGTSNPNLYWYRQAAGRGLQLLFYSVGIGQISSEVPQNLSASRPQDRQFILSSKKLLLSDSGFYLCAWKAGGSYNSPLHFGNGTRLTVT.

The gene calls are TRBV13 and TRBJ2-7; D is perhaps TRBD1 (5 bases). The CDR3 length is 15 residues. Germline V gene lookup returns CDR1 PRHDT and CDR2 FYEKMQ (reference sequence). V was trimmed by 5 bases and J by 2 bases, leaving 16 bases between them. CDR3 DNA: TGTGCCAGCAGCCAAAGGGCAGGGTTGACCTACGAGCAGTACTTC. Translated, it gives CASSQRAGLTYEQYF. Using reference TRBV13 and TRBJ2-7 for the parts outside the CDR3, the full variable domain is AAGVIQSPRHLIKEKRETATLKCYPIPRHDTVYWYQQGPGQDPQFLISFYEKMQSDKGSIPDRFSAQQFSDYHSELNMSSLELGDSALYFCASSQRAGLTYEQYFGPGTRLTVT.

This chain joins TRBV4-1 and TRBJ2-1; 11 nucleotides match TRBD2. The CDR3 length is 19 residues. V trimming: 1 base; J trimming: 7 bases; junction bases outside the gene matches: 15. Germline CDR1 reads MGHRA; CDR2 reads YSYEKL. The CDR3 here is CASSQAWQGDSGRGNEQFF. The CDR3 nucleotides read TGCGCCAGCAGCCAAGCGTGGCAGGGGGATAGCGGGAGGGGGAATGAGCAGTTCTTC.

V usage is TRBV7-8 and J usage is TRBJ2-6, with TRBD1 as a possible D gene (7 bases). Germline V CDR1 and CDR2: SGHVS, FQNEAQ. This CDR3 has 15 residues. Deletions cut 6 bases from V and 2 bases from J, with 11 bases between. CDR3 sequence (DNA): TGTGCCAGCAGTTTCAGGGGGGCTGGGGCCAACGTCCTGACTTTC. Encoded protein: CASSFRGAGANVLTF.

The chain joins TRBV10-3 to TRBJ1-1, with D perhaps matching TRBD1 (6 bases). Deletions cut 8 bases from V and 9 bases from J, with 16 bases between. This CDR3 contains 12 residues. CDR1 is ENHRY and CDR2 is SYGVKD in the germline V gene. Here the CDR3 DNA reads TGTGCCATCTGGGGGGGCGAGGATAAAGCTTTCTTT. It encodes CAIWGGEDKAFF.

This clone has just a few counts. The chain employs TRBV6-5 and TRBJ2-7; D gene unclear. V was clipped by 10 bases and J by 6 bases, with 19 bases between them. Germline V CDR1 and CDR2: MNHEY, SVGAGI. The CDR3 contains 13 residues. The chain's CDR3 is CATSPTQATEQYF. CDR3 nucleotide sequence: TGTGCCACCTCCCCAACGCAGGCTACCGAGCAGTACTTC.

The chain recombines TRBV14 with TRBJ1-1, with a tentative D call TRBD1 (6 bases). V dropped 3 bases and J dropped 1 base, with 12 bases sitting between them. CDR1 and CDR2 (germline): SGHDN, FVKESK. The CDR3 loop spans 15 amino acids. CDR3 nucleotide sequence: TGTGCCAGCAGCCAGATGACAGGACCGAACACTGAAGCTTTCTTT. Its protein is CASSQMTGPNTEAFF.

The rearrangement joins TRBV6-1 to TRBJ2-1; 8 bases agree with TRBD2. CDR3 length: 13 amino acids. J lost 7 bases, V lost 10 bases, and 9 bases had no gene match. In germline, CDR1 is MNHNS, CDR2 SASEGT. The CDR3 spells CATQMGLVNEQFF. As DNA, the CDR3 is TGTGCCACCCAAATGGGACTAGTGAATGAGCAGTTCTTC.

Worth noting for this clone: The junction differs from germline at one of its ends, possibly a read error. The chain links TRBV15 to TRBJ2-1; D is ambiguous. The CDR3 contains 11 residues. Germline V CDR1 and CDR2: LNHNV, YYDKDF (reference sequence). The CDR3 coding sequence is TGTGCCACCAGTACCTATAATGAGCAGTTCTTC. It yields the protein CATSTYNEQFF.

The V gene is TRBV6-5, the J gene TRBJ1-1; 10 nucleotides match TRBD1. The CDR3 contains 15 residues. J gave up 4 bases and V 6 bases, and 8 bases lay outside the gene matches. Germline values: CDR1 MNHEY, CDR2 SVGAGI. The CDR3: CASRRRDRGVTEAFF. The CDR3 DNA reads TGTGCCAGCAGGCGCCGGGACAGGGGAGTCACTGAAGCTTTCTTT.

The rearrangement joins TRBV7-2 to TRBJ2-1; 8 nucleotides align to TRBD2. There are 15 residues in the CDR3. CDR1 and CDR2 from the germline V gene are SGHTA and FQGNSA. V trimming: 2 bases; J trimming: 4 bases; junction bases outside the gene matches: 4. The CDR3 is CASSLQASGYNEQFF. DNA of the CDR3: TGTGCCAGCAGCTTACAGGCTAGCGGGTACAATGAGCAGTTCTTC.

The chain uses TRBV4-3 and TRBJ2-1; 10 bases match TRBD2. This CDR3 has 17 amino acids. Germline CDR1 reads LGHNA; CDR2 reads YSLEER. The V and J ends lost 3 bases and 6 bases, in that order; junction bases with no gene match: 11. CDR3 nucleotide sequence: TGCGCCAGCAGCCAGGGGGCAGTCACTAGCGGGACCAATGAGCAGTTCTTC. Translation: CASSQGAVTSGTNEQFF.

This sequence joins TRBV7-8 and TRBJ1-2; the D is unclear. Between the trimmed V and J ends, which lost 5 bases and 6 bases, there was a span of 16 bases. From germline, CDR1 is SGHVS and CDR2 FQNEAQ. The CDR3 consists of 14 residues. CDR3 sequence (DNA): TGTGCCAGCAGCCCCCGTGGGAGTGGAGATGGCTACACCTTC. Its protein is CASSPRGSGDGYTF.

The CDR3 here is CATSIGLVNNEQFF. CDR3 bases: TGTGCCACCAGCATCGGACTAGTCAACAATGAGCAGTTCTTC. The genes are TRBV15 and TRBJ2-1, with 7 bases fitting TRBD2. Germline V gene lookup returns CDR1 LNHNV and CDR2 YYDKDF (reference sequence). CDR3 length equals 14 residues. Trimming cost V 4 bases and J 5 bases; bases outside gene matches: 5.

The CDR3 bases are TGTGCCAGTAGTATCCGAGGCGCGATCACAGATACGCAGTATTTT. Translating gives CASSIRGAITDTQYF. The rearrangement joins TRBV19 to TRBJ2-3; D ambiguous. Germline assignment: CDR1 LNHDA and CDR2 SQIVND (reference sequence). V was clipped by 3 bases and J by 2 bases, with 12 bases between them. The CDR3 is 15 amino acids. Variable domain in full (rest from reference TRBV19 and TRBJ2-3): DGGITQSPKYLFRKEGQNVTLSCEQNLNHDAMYWYRQDPGQGLRLIYYSQIVNDFQKGDIAEGYSVSREKKESFPLTVTSAQKNPTAFYLCASSIRGAITDTQYFGPGTRLTVL.

V gene TRBV7-2 combines with J gene TRBJ1-1, with 9 bases lining up with TRBD1. J was trimmed by 2 bases and V by 4 bases; bases with no gene match: 8. The germline V gene encodes CDR1 SGHTA and CDR2 FQGNSA. This CDR3 comprises 16 residues. CDR3 loop: CASSSRGTGRNTEAFF. CDR3 sequence (DNA): TGTGCCAGCAGCTCCAGAGGGACAGGGAGAAACACTGAAGCTTTCTTT.

This clone was seen just once. The chain employs TRBV11-2 and TRBJ1-5; maybe TRBD1 (5 bases). CDR3 length: 15 amino acids. The germline V gene has CDR1 SGHAT and CDR2 FQNNGV. The germline V and J ends were trimmed by 5 bases and 1 base, with 12 bases remaining between them. CDR3 amino acids: CASSLKGSSNQPQHF. DNA for the CDR3: TGTGCCAGCAGCCTAAAGGGGTCAAGCAATCAGCCCCAGCATTTT.